A single sample is the source of the 7 T cell receptor beta chains below, sequenced in a study of shared clonotypes between healthy human individuals. Only in-frame clones appear in the TCRdb table, and some are missing; sequencing was by immunoSEQ multiplex PCR. The table lists approximately 530,000 clones, 95% to 97% of them singletons. Input material: naive CD4+ T cells sorted from blood. The subset here: CD45RA+ positively selected. These receptors were collected from a woman in her thirties in good health.

The chain employs TRBV19 and TRBJ1-5, with a possible D match to TRBD1 (5 bases). CDR1 is LNHDA and CDR2 is SQIVND in the germline V gene (reference sequence). V was shortened by 7 bases and J by 2 bases, with 15 bases between the two germline ends. The CDR3 covers 15 residues. The CDR3 DNA sequence: TGTGCCAGTAAGGGGCCCAGGTCGGGCAATCAGCCCCAGCATTTT. Translating it yields CASKGPRSGNQPQHF. The variable domain in full, with the rest retrieved from reference TRBV19 and TRBJ1-5, is DGGITQSPKYLFRKEGQNVTLSCEQNLNHDAMYWYRQDPGQGLRLIYYSQIVNDFQKGDIAEGYSVSREKKESFPLTVTSAQKNPTAFYLCASKGPRSGNQPQHFGDGTRLSIL.

This rearrangement joins TRBV5-1 to TRBJ2-2; 7 bases match TRBD2. Germline CDR1 reads SGHRS; CDR2 reads YFSETQ. Trimming cost V 0 bases and J 7 bases; bases outside gene matches: 12. This CDR3 region has 17 residues. CDR3 sequence reads: CASSLGGGSRFNGELFF. Here the CDR3 DNA reads TGCGCCAGCAGCTTGGGCGGCGGGAGTCGGTTTAACGGGGAGCTGTTTTTT.

This clone appeared a single time. This rearrangement joins TRBV29-1 to TRBJ1-1; D unresolved. This CDR3 contains 13 residues. CDR1 and CDR2 from the germline V gene are SQVTM and ANQGSEA. The germline V and J ends were trimmed by 4 bases and 0 bases, with 9 bases remaining between them. The CDR3 is CSVVRVMNTEAFF. The CDR3, as DNA: TGCAGCGTTGTAAGGGTCATGAACACTGAAGCTTTCTTT.

The chain is built from TRBV27 and TRBJ2-5, with TRBD1 matching 8 bases. CDR1 and CDR2 (germline): MNHEY, SMNVEV (reference sequence). Losses at the gene ends were 5 bases for V and 3 bases for J; bases not matched to a gene: 5. This CDR3 contains 14 residues. DNA of the CDR3: TGTGCCAGCAGTCGACAGGGGATGGAAGAGACCCAGTACTTC. It is translated as CASSRQGMEETQYF.

The chain joins TRBV25-1 to TRBJ2-7, with D possibly TRBD1 on 7 matching bases. This CDR3 has 17 residues. The germline CDR1 and CDR2 sequences are MGHDK and SYGVNS. Trimming removed 1 base from V and 5 bases from J, with 21 bases in between. Here the CDR3 reads CASSELGFGDREDEQYF. CDR3 in DNA: TGTGCCAGCAGTGAATTGGGTTTTGGAGACAGGGAGGACGAGCAGTACTTC.

The rearrangement uses TRBV18 and TRBJ2-5; tentatively, D is TRBD1 (6 bases). Germline V gene lookup returns CDR1 KGHSH and CDR2 LQKENI. V gave up 0 bases and J gave up 4 bases, with 18 bases separating them. The CDR3 runs 17 residues. The CDR3 DNA follows: TGTGCCAGCTCACCACCAGTACGTCAGGGGACCGGAGAGACCCAGTACTTC. Protein sequence: CASSPPVRQGTGETQYF. Complete variable domain (other parts from reference TRBV18 and TRBJ2-5): NAGVMQNPRHLVRRRGQEARLRCSPMKGHSHVYWYRQLPEEGLKFMVYLQKENIIDESGMPKERFSAEFPKEGPSILRIQQVVRGDSAAYFCASSPPVRQGTGETQYFGPGTRLLVL.

This clone was detected once. The V gene is TRBV28, the J gene TRBJ2-1; 7 nucleotides align to TRBD2. The CDR3 consists of 15 residues. Trimming cost V 5 bases and J 1 base; bases outside gene matches: 5. Germline CDR1 reads MDHEN; CDR2 reads SYDVKM. The CDR3 region is CASSPSGISYNEQFF. CDR3 DNA sequence: TGTGCCAGCAGTCCAAGCGGGATATCCTACAATGAGCAGTTCTTC.